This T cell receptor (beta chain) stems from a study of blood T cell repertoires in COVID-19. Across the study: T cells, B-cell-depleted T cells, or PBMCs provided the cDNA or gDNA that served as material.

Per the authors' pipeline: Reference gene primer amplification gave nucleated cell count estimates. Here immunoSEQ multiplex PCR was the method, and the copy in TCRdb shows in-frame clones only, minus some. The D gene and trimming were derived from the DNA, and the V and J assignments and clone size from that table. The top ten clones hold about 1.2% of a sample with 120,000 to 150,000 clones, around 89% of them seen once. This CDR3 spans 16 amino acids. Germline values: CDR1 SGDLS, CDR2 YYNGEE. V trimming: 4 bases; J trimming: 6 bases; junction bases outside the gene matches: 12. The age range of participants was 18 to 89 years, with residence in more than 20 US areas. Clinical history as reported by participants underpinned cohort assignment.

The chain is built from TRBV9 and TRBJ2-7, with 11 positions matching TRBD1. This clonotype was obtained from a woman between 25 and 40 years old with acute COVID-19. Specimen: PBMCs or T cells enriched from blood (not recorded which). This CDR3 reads CASSTDRTGGTGEQYF. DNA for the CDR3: TGTGCCAGCAGCACCGACCGGACAGGGGGCACCGGCGAGCAGTACTTC.